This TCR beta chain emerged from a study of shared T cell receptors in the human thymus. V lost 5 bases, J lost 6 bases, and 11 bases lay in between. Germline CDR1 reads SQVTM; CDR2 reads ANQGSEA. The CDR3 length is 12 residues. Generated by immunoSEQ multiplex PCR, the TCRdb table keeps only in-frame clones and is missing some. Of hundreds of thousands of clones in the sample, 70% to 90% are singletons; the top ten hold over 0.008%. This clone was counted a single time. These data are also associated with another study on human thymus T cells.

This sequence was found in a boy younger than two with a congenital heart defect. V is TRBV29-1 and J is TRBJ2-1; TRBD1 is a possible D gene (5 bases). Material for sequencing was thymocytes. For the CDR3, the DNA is TGCAGCGTTCGTGGGGCCACCAATGAGCAGTTCTTC. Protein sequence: CSVRGATNEQFF.